A selection of T cell receptor beta chains follows, all from one sample in a study of blood T cell repertoires in COVID-19. Clones were read by immunoSEQ multiplex PCR, and TCRdb kept only the in-frame ones, dropping some. In the table there are roughly 400,000 clones, roughly 89% of which are singletons. The specimen sequenced was PBMCs or T cells enriched from blood (not recorded which). All receptors derive from a woman aged 45-59 years who had recovered from COVID-19. Each CDR3 is given with its conserved first and last residue. D genes are given only for firm matches. The listing skips clone size in some rows; elsewhere it reads once, few, many or a size class.

V	J	D	size	DNA	CDR3
TRBV10-3	TRBJ2-2	TRBD1	-	TGTGCCATCAGTGAGTCTCAGGGGGCCTCTAACACTCCGAGGACCGGGGAGCTGTTTTTT	CAISESQGASNTPRTGELFF
TRBV19	TRBJ1-2	TRBD1	-	TGTGCCAGTAGTGACAGGGGAGGGCAATATGGCTACACCTTC	CASSDRGGQYGYTF
TRBV12-5	TRBJ1-6	TRBD1	-	TGTGCTAGTGGTTTGGTACTTGGGGACAGGGCCAATTCACCCCTCCACTTT	CASGLVLGDRANSPLHF
TRBV4-1	TRBJ1-5	TRBD1	-	TGCGCCAGCAGACCCGTTACAGGGGCAAATCAGCCCCAGCATTTT	CASRPVTGANQPQHF
TRBV4-1	TRBJ2-1	TRBD2	-	TGCGCCAGCAGCCAAGTGGGCGGGGGAATTTACAATGAGCAGTTCTTC	CASSQVGGGIYNEQFF
TRBV5-6	TRBJ1-5	-	-	TGTGCCAGCAGCTCGTTGGGGGCTGGGTTGCAGCCCCAGCATTTT	CASSSLGAGLQPQHF
TRBV7-9	TRBJ2-7	-	-	TGTGCCAGCAGCAACCCGGGACTTACCTACGAGCAGTACTTC	CASSNPGLTYEQYF
TRBV29-1	TRBJ1-1	-	-	TGCAGCGGGGCGGGGGACATACTCATGAACACTGAAGCTTTCTTT	CSGAGDILMNTEAFF
TRBV11-2	TRBJ2-7	TRBD1	-	TGTGCCAGCAGTTGGGACAGGGGGTGGGAGCAGTACTTC	CASSWDRGWEQYF
TRBV18	TRBJ1-1	-	-	TGTGCCAGCTCAAACGGGAACACTGAAGCTTTCTTT	CASSNGNTEAFF
TRBV7-9	TRBJ1-1	TRBD1	-	TGTGCCAGCAGCTACGACAGGGTAGTAGGGGACACTGAAGCTTTCTTT	CASSYDRVVGDTEAFF
TRBV25-1	TRBJ1-5	TRBD1	-	TGTGCCAGCAGTGCCCCAGGGGGCGATCAGCAAGGCAATCAGCCCCAGCATTTT	CASSAPGGDQQGNQPQHF
TRBV5-6	TRBJ1-2	-	-	TGTGCCAGCAACCCGACGGGGGAGGGCTATGGCTACACCTTC	CASNPTGEGYGYTF
TRBV19	TRBJ2-7	-	once	TGTGCCAGTAGTCCCACAGGGAGCTCCTACGAGCAGTACTTC	CASSPTGSSYEQYF
TRBV19	TRBJ2-1	-	-	TGTGCCAGTAGTAGTTACTCAAACAATGAGCAGTTCTTC	CASSSYSNNEQFF
TRBV9	TRBJ1-4	TRBD1	-	TGTGCCAGCAGCGTAGGTGTGGGACAGGCGAGGGCCCAACATGAAAAACTGTTTTTT	CASSVGVGQARAQHEKLFF
TRBV7-2	TRBJ1-2	-	-	TGTGCCAGCAGCTTAGTTACGTCGGGGTTTGGCTACACCTTC	CASSLVTSGFGYTF
TRBV7-9	TRBJ1-6	-	-	TGTGCCAGCAGCTTACAGGGCCTCCGCTATAATTCACCCCTCCACTTT	CASSLQGLRYNSPLHF
TRBV7-8	TRBJ1-4	TRBD1	-	TGTGCCAGCACCCCCGCAGGGGGCTTGTATGAAAAACTGTTTTTT	CASTPAGGLYEKLFF
TRBV4-3	TRBJ1-2	TRBD1	once	TGCGCCAGCAGCCAAGAAGACAGGGAAATAGGGGGCTACACCTTC	CASSQEDREIGGYTF
TRBV12-3/TRBV12-4	TRBJ1-1	TRBD1	-	TGTGCCAGTCGACAGGGGGCGGATACTGAAGCTTTCTTT	CASRQGADTEAFF
TRBV5-1	TRBJ1-3	-	once	TGCGCCAGCCCCCGAGGGGGTTGGAGCTCTGGAAACACCATATATTTT	CASPRGGWSSGNTIYF
TRBV7-2	TRBJ1-1	TRBD1	-	TGTGCCAGCAGCGTCACCGGGACAGCGAACACTGAAGCTTTCTTT	CASSVTGTANTEAFF
TRBV16	TRBJ1-4	-	-	TGTGCCAGCAGCCAATTGAAACAGTCTAATGAAAAACTGTTTTTT	CASSQLKQSNEKLFF
TRBV7-9	TRBJ2-1	TRBD1	-	TGTGCCAGCAGCTTAGTCGGGACAGGGCAGTTCTTC	CASSLVGTGQFF
TRBV7-9	TRBJ1-1	-	-	TGTGCCAGCAGCTCACGGAGGGGGAACACTGAAGCTTTCTTT	CASSSRRGNTEAFF
TRBV7-2	TRBJ1-2	-	-	TGTGCCAGCACCGCCGAAGTTGATTCGGGCTATGGCTACACCTTC	CASTAEVDSGYGYTF
TRBV2	TRBJ1-2	-	-	TGTGCCAGCAGCGAGAGCTATGGCTACACCTTC	CASSESYGYTF
TRBV12-3/TRBV12-4	TRBJ1-2	-	few	TGTGCCAGCAGTTTAGAGCATAACTATGGCTACACCTTC	CASSLEHNYGYTF
TRBV7-2	TRBJ1-5	-	-	TGTGCCAGCAGCTTTTGGGGGGACAATCAGCCCCAGCATTTT	CASSFWGDNQPQHF
TRBV7-9	TRBJ1-2	TRBD1	-	TGTGCCAGCAGCGGAACAGGGGTCGGTGGCTACACCTTC	CASSGTGVGGYTF
TRBV9	TRBJ1-1	-	-	TGTGCCAGCAGCGCCCAACAGGGATTTACTGAAGCTTTCTTT	CASSAQQGFTEAFF